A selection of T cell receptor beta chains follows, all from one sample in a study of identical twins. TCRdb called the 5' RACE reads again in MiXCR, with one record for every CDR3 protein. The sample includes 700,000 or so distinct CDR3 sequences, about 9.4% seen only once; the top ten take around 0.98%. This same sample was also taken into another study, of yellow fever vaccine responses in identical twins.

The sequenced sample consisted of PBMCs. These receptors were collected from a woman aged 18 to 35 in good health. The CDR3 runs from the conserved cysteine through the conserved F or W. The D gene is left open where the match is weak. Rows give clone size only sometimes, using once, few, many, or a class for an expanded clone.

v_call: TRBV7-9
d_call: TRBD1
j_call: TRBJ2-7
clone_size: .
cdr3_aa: CASSYDPGQGGNEQYF
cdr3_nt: TGTGCCAGCAGCTACGATCCGGGACAGGGGGGTAATGAGCAGTACTTC

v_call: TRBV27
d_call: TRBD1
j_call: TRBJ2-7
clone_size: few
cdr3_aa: CATGQGAYEQYF
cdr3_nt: TGTGCCACGGGACAGGGGGCCTACGAGCAGTACTTC

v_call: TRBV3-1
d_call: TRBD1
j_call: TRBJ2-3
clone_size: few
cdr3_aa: CATSWTGDYTDTQYF
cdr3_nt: TGTGCCACCAGCTGGACAGGGGACTACACAGATACGCAGTATTTT

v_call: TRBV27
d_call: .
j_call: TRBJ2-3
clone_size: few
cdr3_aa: CASSFSPGTDTQYF
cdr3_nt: TGTGCCAGCAGTTTTTCTCCGGGAACAGATACGCAGTATTTT

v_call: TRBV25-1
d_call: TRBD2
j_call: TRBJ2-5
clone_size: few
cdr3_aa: CASSEPAAGTSGTRRGETQYF
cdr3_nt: TGTGCCAGCAGTGAACCCGCGGCTGGGACTAGCGGGACCCGCCGGGGAGAGACCCAGTACTTC

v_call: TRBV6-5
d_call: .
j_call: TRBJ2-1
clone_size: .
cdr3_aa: CASSLTSVEQFF
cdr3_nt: TGTGCCAGCAGTTTAACGAGCGTTGAGCAGTTCTTC

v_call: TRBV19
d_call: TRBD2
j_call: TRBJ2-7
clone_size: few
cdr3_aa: CASSIGAGGPSEQYF
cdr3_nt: TGTGCCAGTAGTATTGGAGCGGGAGGCCCCTCCGAGCAGTACTTC

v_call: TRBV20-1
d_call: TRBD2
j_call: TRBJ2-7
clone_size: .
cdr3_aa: CSARRTSGGFYEQYF
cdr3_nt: TGCAGTGCTCGCCGGACTAGCGGGGGTTTCTACGAGCAGTACTTC

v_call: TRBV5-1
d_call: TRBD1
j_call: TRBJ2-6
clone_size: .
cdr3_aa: CASSQPGQGTGANVLTF
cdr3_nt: TGCGCCAGCAGCCAACCGGGACAGGGGACTGGGGCCAACGTCCTGACTTTC

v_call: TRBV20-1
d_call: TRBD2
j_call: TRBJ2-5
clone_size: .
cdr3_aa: CSAREVAGDSGTQYF
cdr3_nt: TGCAGTGCTAGAGAGGTAGCGGGAGACTCTGGGACCCAGTACTTC

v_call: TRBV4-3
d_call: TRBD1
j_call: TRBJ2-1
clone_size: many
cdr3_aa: CASSLEGTGKNEQFF
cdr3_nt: TGCGCCAGCAGCCTCGAGGGGACAGGGAAAAATGAGCAGTTCTTC

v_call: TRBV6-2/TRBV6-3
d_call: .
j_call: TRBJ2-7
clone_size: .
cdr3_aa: CASTLLGAKDGSYEQYF
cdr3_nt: TGTGCCAGCACCCTGCTCGGGGCTAAAGATGGGTCCTACGAGCAGTACTTC

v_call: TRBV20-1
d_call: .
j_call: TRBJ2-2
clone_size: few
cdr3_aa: CSARGVGQGRANTGELFF
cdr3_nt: TGCAGTGCTAGAGGCGTGGGCCAGGGACGCGCGAACACCGGGGAGCTGTTTTTT

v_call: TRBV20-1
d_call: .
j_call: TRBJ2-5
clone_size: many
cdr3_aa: CSGTGGHLETQYF
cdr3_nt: TGCAGTGGTACGGGGGGACATCTGGAGACCCAGTACTTC